This passage covers 10 T cell receptor beta chains from one sample sequenced in a study of control samples from healthy donors and cancer patients. Only in-frame clones appear in the TCRdb table, and some are missing; sequencing was by immunoSEQ multiplex PCR. Of 160,000 or so clones listed, 96% are singletons. Sequencing was performed on blood. All receptors derive from a woman aged 25 to 45 in good health.

The V call is TRBV7-9, the J call TRBJ1-4, with D perhaps TRBD1 (5 bases). The CDR3 has 14 residues. The germline CDR1 and CDR2 sequences are SEHNR and FQNEAQ (reference sequence). V lost 0 bases and J lost 5, with 7 bases in between. This CDR3 reads CASSLAGTNEKLFF. In DNA, the CDR3 is TGTGCCAGCAGCTTAGCAGGGACGAATGAAAAACTGTTTTTT.

The chain joins TRBV24-1 to TRBJ1-3; D not certain. The V gene's germline CDR1 is KGHDR and CDR2 SFDVKD. The CDR3 runs to 15 residues. Trimming took off 4 bases at V and 0 bases at J, with 9 bases between the two ends. This CDR3 is CATSDGLSSGNTIYF. The DNA for the CDR3 is TGTGCCACCAGTGACGGACTGAGCTCTGGAAACACCATATATTTT.

This chain joins TRBV11-3 and TRBJ2-1; D could derive from TRBD1 or TRBD2 (5 bases each). Germline loops: CDR1 SGHNT, CDR2 YENEEA. Trimming cost V 1 base and J 7 bases, with 8 bases left between them. CDR3 length: 13 amino acids. CDR3 sequence: CASSLVRGNEQFF. The CDR3 coding sequence is TGTGCCAGCAGCTTAGTGAGGGGAAATGAGCAGTTCTTC.

The chain carries TRBV20-1 and TRBJ1-2; D is unresolved. The germline CDR1 and CDR2 sequences are DFQATT and SNEGSKA (reference sequence). The V end lost 3 bases, the J end lost 6 bases, and 14 bases lay between the germline ends. The CDR3 runs to 13 residues. CDR3 sequence reads: CSASSRRDHGYTF. CDR3 coding DNA: TGCAGTGCTAGTTCACGTAGGGATCATGGCTACACCTTC.

The chain employs TRBV14 and TRBJ1-1; tentative D call: TRBD1 (5 bases). V shed 2 bases and J shed 6 bases, with 13 bases lying between them. The CDR3 totals 14 residues. Germline loops: CDR1 SGHDN, CDR2 FVKESK. In nucleotides, the CDR3 is TGTGCCAGCAGCCAAACCACCGGACACCCTGAAGCTTTCTTT. As protein: CASSQTTGHPEAFF.

CDR3 sequence: CASSSWRGAAQETQYF. In nucleotides, the CDR3 is TGTGCCAGCAGCTCTTGGCGGGGGGCGGCCCAAGAGACCCAGTACTTC. The V gene is TRBV11-2, the J gene TRBJ2-5; 8 bases are shared with TRBD2. This CDR3 comprises 16 residues. V shed 4 bases, J shed 1 base, and the junction held 8 bases outside the gene matches. Germline V CDR1 and CDR2: SGHAT, FQNNGV.

This clone was detected only once. The V and J genes are TRBV9 and TRBJ2-1; no clear D gene. The CDR3 is 13 residues long. In germline, CDR1 is SGDLS, CDR2 YYNGEE. Trimming removed 4 bases at V and 5 bases at J, with 10 bases between. As DNA, the CDR3 is TGTGCCAGCAGCAGCAGACCGAACAATGAGCAGTTCTTC. This codes for CASSSRPNNEQFF.

The chain has TRBV6-1 and TRBJ2-7; 8 bases fit TRBD2. From germline, CDR1 is MNHNS and CDR2 SASEGT. With V trimmed by 2 bases and J by 2 bases, 2 bases remained unmatched. This CDR3 has 14 amino acids. The CDR3: CASSETGGAYEQYF. The CDR3 coding sequence is TGTGCCAGCAGTGAAACGGGGGGGGCCTACGAGCAGTACTTC.

The chain uses TRBV5-5 and TRBJ1-2; D remains unclear. Germline CDR1 and CDR2: SGHKS and YYEKEE (reference sequence). The CDR3 runs to 14 residues. Trimming stripped 0 bases from V and 0 bases from J, with 6 bases between. CDR3 region: CASSLGSPNYGYTF. CDR3 DNA: TGTGCCAGCAGCTTGGGCAGTCCTAACTATGGCTACACCTTC.

The chain uses TRBV6-1 and TRBJ1-5; 7 nucleotides line up with TRBD1. This CDR3 is 14 amino acids long. Germline loops: CDR1 MNHNS, CDR2 SASEGT. Germline trimming cut 3 bases from V and 7 bases from J; bases unmatched to any gene: 6. The CDR3 coding sequence is TGTGCCAGCAGTGAGCAACAGGGGAAACAGCCCCAGCATTTT. Protein sequence: CASSEQQGKQPQHF.